The T cell receptor (beta chain) under discussion was sequenced for a study of breast tumors, draining lymph nodes, adjacent tissues. Axillary draining lymph nodes of breast cancer patients supplied the node samples. TCRdb ran MiXCR on the multiplex PCR reads and lists one entry per CDR3 protein. Of roughly 120,000 distinct CDR3 sequences listed, 15% to 20% are singletons. This clonotype came up many times. The germline V gene has CDR1 LNHNV and CDR2 YYDKDF (reference sequence). V was shortened by 5 bases and J by 4 bases, with 22 bases between the two germline ends. CDR3 size: 17 residues. Sequenced: axillary lymph node tissue. The chain uses TRBV15 and TRBJ2-3; D perhaps matches TRBD1 (6 bases). The sequence was obtained from a female donor with breast cancer. Some clones in this sample may be carry-over from other donors' samples. The CDR3 reads CATSAPNSRGSADTQYF. The CDR3 DNA follows: TGTGCCACCAGCGCACCCAACAGCAGGGGTAGCGCAGATACGCAGTATTTT.